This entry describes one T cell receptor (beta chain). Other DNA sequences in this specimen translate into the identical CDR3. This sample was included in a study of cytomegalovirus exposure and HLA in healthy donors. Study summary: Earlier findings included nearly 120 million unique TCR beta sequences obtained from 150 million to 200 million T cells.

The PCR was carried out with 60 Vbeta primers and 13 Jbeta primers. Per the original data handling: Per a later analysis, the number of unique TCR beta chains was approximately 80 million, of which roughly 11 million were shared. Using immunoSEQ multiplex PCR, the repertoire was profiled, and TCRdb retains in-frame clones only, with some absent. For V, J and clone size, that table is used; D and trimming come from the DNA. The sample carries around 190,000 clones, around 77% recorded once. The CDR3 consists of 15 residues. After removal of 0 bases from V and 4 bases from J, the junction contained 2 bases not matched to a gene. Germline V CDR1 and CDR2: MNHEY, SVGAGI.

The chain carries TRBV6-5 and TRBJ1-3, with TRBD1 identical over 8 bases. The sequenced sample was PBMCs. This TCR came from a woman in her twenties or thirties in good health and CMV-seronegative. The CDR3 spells CASSYSTGAGNTIYF. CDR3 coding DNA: TGTGCCAGCAGTTACTCGACAGGGGCCGGAAACACCATATATTTT.